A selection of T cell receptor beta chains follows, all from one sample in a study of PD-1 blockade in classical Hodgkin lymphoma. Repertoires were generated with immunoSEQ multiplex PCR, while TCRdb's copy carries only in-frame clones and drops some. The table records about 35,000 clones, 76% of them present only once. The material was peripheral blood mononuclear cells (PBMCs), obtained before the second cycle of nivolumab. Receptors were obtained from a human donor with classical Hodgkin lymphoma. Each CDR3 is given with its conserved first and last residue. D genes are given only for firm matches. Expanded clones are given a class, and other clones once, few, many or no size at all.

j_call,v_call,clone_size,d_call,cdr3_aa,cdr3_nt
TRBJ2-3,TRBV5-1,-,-,CASSLSGGTDTQYF,TGCGCCAGCAGCTTGTCGGGGGGCACAGATACGCAGTATTTT
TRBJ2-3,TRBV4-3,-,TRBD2,CASSQEPLAGGPSTDTQYF,TGCGCCAGCAGCCAAGAACCCCTAGCGGGGGGTCCTAGCACAGATACGCAGTATTTT
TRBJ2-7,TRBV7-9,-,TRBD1,CASSLDNRGPEQYF,TGTGCCAGCAGCTTAGATAACAGGGGGCCCGAGCAGTACTTC
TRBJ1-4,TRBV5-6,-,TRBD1,CASAQGRYEKLFF,TGTGCCAGCGCACAGGGGCGTTATGAAAAACTGTTTTTT
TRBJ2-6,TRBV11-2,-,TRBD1,CASSSPGQGARGANVLTF,TGTGCCAGCAGCTCTCCGGGACAGGGGGCGCGTGGGGCCAACGTCCTGACTTTC
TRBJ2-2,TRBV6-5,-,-,CASSYSSGDTGELFF,TGTGCCAGCAGTTACTCGAGTGGGGACACCGGGGAGCTGTTTTTT
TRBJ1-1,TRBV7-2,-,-,CASSLGRRAFF,TGTGCCAGCAGCTTAGGCCGCCGAGCTTTCTTT
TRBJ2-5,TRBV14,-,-,CASSQVETQYF,TGTGCCAGCAGCCAAGTTGAGACCCAGTACTTC
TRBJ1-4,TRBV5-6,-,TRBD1,CASSLVWTGPNEKLFF,TGTGCCAGCAGCTTAGTGTGGACAGGCCCTAATGAAAAACTGTTTTTT
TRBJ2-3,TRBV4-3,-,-,CASSQDRRFTQYF,TGCGCCAGCAGCCAAGATAGGAGGTTTACGCAGTATTTT
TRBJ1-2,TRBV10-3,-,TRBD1,CAISPGGVRLGYTF,TGTGCCATCAGCCCAGGGGGAGTGAGGCTAGGCTACACCTTC
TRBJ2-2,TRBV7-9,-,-,CASSFTGINTGELFF,TGTGCCAGCAGCTTTACGGGGATCAACACCGGGGAGCTGTTTTTT
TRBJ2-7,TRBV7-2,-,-,CASSLGPPGSYEQYF,TGTGCCAGCAGCTTAGGTCCGCCAGGCTCCTACGAGCAGTACTTC
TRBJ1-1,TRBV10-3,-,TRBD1,CAISESGEGGPEAFF,TGTGCCATCAGTGAGTCGGGGGAAGGGGGCCCAGAAGCTTTCTTT
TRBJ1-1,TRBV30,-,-,CAWSWWGGTEAFF,TGTGCCTGGAGTTGGTGGGGGGGGACTGAAGCTTTCTTT
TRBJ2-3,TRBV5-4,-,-,CASSFGRGTDTQYF,TGTGCCAGCAGCTTTGGCAGGGGCACAGATACGCAGTATTTT
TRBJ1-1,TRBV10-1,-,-,CASSEGGRNTEAFF,TGCGCCAGCAGTGAGGGAGGGCGGAACACTGAAGCTTTCTTT
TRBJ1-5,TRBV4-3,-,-,CASSQEWGRGRRNQPQHF,TGCGCCAGCAGCCAAGAATGGGGCAGGGGACGGCGCAATCAGCCCCAGCATTTT
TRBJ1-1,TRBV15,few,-,CATSRGQEAFLMNTEAFF,TGTGCCACCAGCAGAGGGCAGGAGGCTTTCCTCATGAACACTGAAGCTTTCTTT
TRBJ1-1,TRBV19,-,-,CASSIREGVAFF,TGTGCCAGTAGTATAAGAGAGGGGGTAGCTTTCTTT
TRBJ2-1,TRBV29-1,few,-,CSVERGGPYEQFF,TGCAGCGTTGAGAGGGGGGGCCCGTATGAGCAGTTCTTC
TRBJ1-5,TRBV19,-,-,CASSITGSNQPQHF,TGTGCCAGTAGTATCACAGGGAGCAATCAGCCCCAGCATTTT
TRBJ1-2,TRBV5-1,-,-,CASSLGPAANYGYTF,TGCGCCAGCAGCTTGGGGCCCGCAGCGAACTATGGCTACACCTTC
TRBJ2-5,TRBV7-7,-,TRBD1,CASSLSGGFETQYF,TGTGCCAGCAGCTTATCAGGGGGCTTCGAGACCCAGTACTTC
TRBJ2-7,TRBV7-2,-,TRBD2,CASMGGIASYEQYF,TGTGCCAGCATGGGAGGGATCGCCTCCTACGAGCAGTACTTC
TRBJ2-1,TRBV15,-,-,CATSVGEYNEQFF,TGTGCCACCAGCGTAGGGGAGTACAATGAGCAGTTCTTC
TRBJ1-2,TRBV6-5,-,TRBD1,CATTGTGVYGYTF,TGTGCCACCACTGGGACAGGGGTTTATGGCTACACCTTC
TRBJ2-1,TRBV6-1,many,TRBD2,CASSVSGGTFYNEQFF,TGTGCCAGCAGTGTCAGCGGGGGGACCTTCTACAATGAGCAGTTCTTC
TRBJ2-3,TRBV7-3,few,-,CASSLDVSGNTQYF,TGTGCCAGCAGCTTAGATGTCTCGGGGAATACGCAGTATTTT
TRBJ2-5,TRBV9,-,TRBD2,CASSAERGGLETQYF,TGTGCCAGCAGCGCGGAGCGGGGGGGGCTAGAGACCCAGTACTTC
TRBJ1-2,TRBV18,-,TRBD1,CASSARQGYYTF,TGTGCCAGCTCAGCCCGACAGGGGTACTACACCTTC
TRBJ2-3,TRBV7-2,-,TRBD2,CASSAGLAGVGTQYF,TGTGCCAGCAGCGCTGGACTAGCGGGGGTAGGGACGCAGTATTTT